These T cell receptor beta chains were read from a single sample in a study of T cell responses to AZD1222 COVID-19 vaccine. Libraries were prepared by immunoSEQ multiplex PCR; TCRdb keeps only in-frame clonotypes and omits some of them. Here the sample spans roughly 260,000 clones, over 85% being singletons. The source material was peripheral blood, sampled on day 0 of AZD1222 vaccination. These receptors were obtained from an adult in good health. The CDR3 runs from the conserved cysteine through the conserved F or W. Fields, in order: D gene, J gene, clone size, V gene, CDR3 DNA, CDR3 protein. D genes are given only for firm matches. Size is omitted from some rows. Given values are once, few, many or a class for expanded clones.

. TRBJ2-3 . TRBV25-1 TGTGCCAGCAGTGAATACCCTTCCACAGATACGCAGTATTTT CASSEYPSTDTQYF
TRBD1 TRBJ2-2 . TRBV9 TGTGCCAGCGGACACACAGGACAGGCCTCATACACCGGGGAGCTGTTTTTT CASGHTGQASYTGELFF
TRBD1 TRBJ2-7 . TRBV9 TGTGCCAGCAGCAAGGGGGCGGGTTCCTACGAGCAGTACTTC CASSKGAGSYEQYF
. TRBJ2-5 . TRBV2 TGTGCCAGCAGTGTCGCCAGATCGAGAGAGACCCAGTACTTC CASSVARSRETQYF
TRBD1 TRBJ2-7 . TRBV5-1 TGCGCCAGCAGCCTCCTCCGGGACAGGGGGTACGAGCAGTACTTC CASSLLRDRGYEQYF
. TRBJ1-1 once TRBV19 TGTGCCAGTAACGGGGGAGGGAACACTGAAGCTTTCTTT CASNGGGNTEAFF
. TRBJ2-2 . TRBV2 TGTGCCAGCAGTGATTTGGGCGGGATGAACACCGGGGAGCTGTTTTTT CASSDLGGMNTGELFF
. TRBJ1-4 . TRBV19 TGTGCCAGTAGTACACCGAACCCAGGAGAAAAACTGTTTTTT CASSTPNPGEKLFF
TRBD1 TRBJ2-7 . TRBV15 TGTGCCACCAGCCCATCAGACAGGGGCTCCTACGAGCAGTACTTC CATSPSDRGSYEQYF
. TRBJ1-5 . TRBV6-5 TGTGCCAGCAGTTACCGAGGTGGTCAGCCCCAGCATTTT CASSYRGGQPQHF
. TRBJ1-3 . TRBV5-1 TGCGCCAGCACCGAGGGTTCTGGAAACACCATATATTTT CASTEGSGNTIYF
. TRBJ1-2 . TRBV6-5 TGTGCCAGCAGTTACTCGAAGGGAGGGGGGAACTATGGCTACACCTTC CASSYSKGGGNYGYTF
. TRBJ1-4 . TRBV27 TGTGCCAGCAGTCCCGGGGACACCCATAATGAAAAACTGTTTTTT CASSPGDTHNEKLFF
. TRBJ1-3 once TRBV4-1 TGCGCCAGCAGTATCCAGGGCTACTCTGGAAACACCATATATTTT CASSIQGYSGNTIYF
. TRBJ2-7 . TRBV7-3 TGTGCCAGCAGCGCGCGAGGGGGCTACGAGCAGTACTTC CASSARGGYEQYF
. TRBJ1-5 . TRBV2 TGTGCCAGCAAAACAGGGCGAACGGGAGGCAATCAGCCCCAGCATTTT CASKTGRTGGNQPQHF
. TRBJ2-6 few TRBV18 TGTGCCAGCTCACCAGGGGGTGGATCTGGGGCCAACGTCCTGACTTTC CASSPGGGSGANVLTF
TRBD1 TRBJ2-7 . TRBV3-1/TRBV3-2 TGTGCCAGCAGCCTCCGGACAGGGGGCATGTACGAGCAGTACTTC CASSLRTGGMYEQYF
TRBD1 TRBJ2-2 . TRBV28 TGTGCCAGCACCCTACAGGGGGGCACCGGGGAGCTGTTTTTT CASTLQGGTGELFF
TRBD2 TRBJ2-3 . TRBV2 TGTGCCAGCAGTGAAATGGGGACTAGTCGTACAGATACGCAGTATTTT CASSEMGTSRTDTQYF
. TRBJ2-7 few TRBV28 TGTGCCAGCAGTTACCCGACGGGTCCCTACGAGCAGTACTTC CASSYPTGPYEQYF
TRBD2 TRBJ2-3 . TRBV4-2 TGTGCCAGCAGCCAAGATGGTAGCGGGGGCCCAGATACGCAGTATTTT CASSQDGSGGPDTQYF
. TRBJ2-1 once TRBV5-4 TGTGCCAGCAGTCTTAGTGGCGAGCAGTTCTTC CASSLSGEQFF
. TRBJ1-6 . TRBV3-1/TRBV3-2 TGTGCCAGCAGCCCGAACGGGGGCTGGAATTCACCCCTCCACTTT CASSPNGGWNSPLHF
. TRBJ1-2 . TRBV7-8 TGTGCCAGCAGCTTATTAACGTGGAATCCTGGCTACACCTTC CASSLLTWNPGYTF
TRBD1 TRBJ2-7 . TRBV5-1 TGCGCCAGCAGCTTACAGGGGTGGGGGAATACCCACGAGCAGTACTTC CASSLQGWGNTHEQYF
. TRBJ1-5 once TRBV5-1 TGCGCCAGCAGCTTGGAGGGCAGTTCTAGCAATCAGCCCCAGCATTTT CASSLEGSSSNQPQHF
. TRBJ1-1 once TRBV4-1 TGCGCCAGCAGCCACCCTTCGGGACGGAACACTGAAGCTTTCTTT CASSHPSGRNTEAFF
. TRBJ1-6 . TRBV27 TGTGCCAGCAAAGGGACTTACACCCTCCACTTT CASKGTYTLHF
TRBD2 TRBJ2-1 . TRBV6-5 TGTGCCAGCAGTTACTCGGCTAGCGGGAGATCAAATGAGCAGTTCTTC CASSYSASGRSNEQFF
. TRBJ2-3 once TRBV7-9 TGTGCCAGCAGCTTAGCGGGAGGCCAACCAGATACGCAGTATTTT CASSLAGGQPDTQYF
TRBD1 TRBJ1-4 . TRBV28 TGTGCCAGCAGTTACCCGGGACAGGGGAGTGAAAAACTGTTTTTT CASSYPGQGSEKLFF
. TRBJ1-2 . TRBV9 TGTGCCAGCAGCGTGATGACAGGAAACTATGGCTACACCTTC CASSVMTGNYGYTF
. TRBJ2-7 once TRBV15 TGTGCCACCAGCAGGGCCGCCAGGGGCAACGAGCAGTACTTC CATSRAARGNEQYF
. TRBJ1-1 . TRBV11-2 TGTGCCAGCAGCTTAGGCATGAACACTGAAGCTTTCTTT CASSLGMNTEAFF
. TRBJ2-3 . TRBV7-8 TGTGCCAGCAGCCCTTCAGGGAGTACGCAGTATTTT CASSPSGSTQYF
. TRBJ2-2 . TRBV10-3 TGTGCCATCACCCCAGGCACCGGGGAGCTGTTTTTT CAITPGTGELFF
. TRBJ1-1 . TRBV7-9 TGTGCCAGCAGCTTAGATGTGAACACTGAAGCTTTCTTT CASSLDVNTEAFF
. TRBJ1-4 . TRBV3-1/TRBV3-2 TGTGCCAGCAGCCAAGAGGTCAGCCGAGGGCTGTTTTTT CASSQEVSRGLFF
TRBD1 TRBJ2-3 . TRBV19 TGTGCCAGTAGATCCGGGGGACAGGGGGGCGCAGATACGCAGTATTTT CASRSGGQGGADTQYF
. TRBJ2-7 . TRBV7-9 TGTGCCAGCAGCTTCGACAGGATATACGAGCAGTACTTC CASSFDRIYEQYF
. TRBJ1-1 . TRBV27 TGTGCCAGCAGTTTAGGGACGGTGAACACTGAAGCTTTCTTT CASSLGTVNTEAFF
. TRBJ1-1 . TRBV3-1/TRBV3-2 TGTGCCAGCAGCCAAAACCCTGGCACTGAAGCTTTCTTT CASSQNPGTEAFF
TRBD1 TRBJ1-3 . TRBV2 TGTGCCAGTAGACAGGGCTTTGGAAACACCATATATTTT CASRQGFGNTIYF
TRBD1 TRBJ2-2 . TRBV5-1 TGCGCCAGCAGCTTCCGGGACAGGGCCCCCGGGGAGCTGTTTTTT CASSFRDRAPGELFF
. TRBJ2-5 once TRBV5-1 TGCGCCAGCAACTCTGCCGGGACAAGCCAAGAGACCCAGTACTTC CASNSAGTSQETQYF
TRBD1 TRBJ2-3 . TRBV19 TGTGCCACCTCCTTCTCCAGGGGGCACGATACGCAGTATTTT CATSFSRGHDTQYF
TRBD2 TRBJ2-1 . TRBV4-1 TGCGCCAGCAGCTTCCGACTAGCGGGGGACTACAATGAGCAGTTCTTC CASSFRLAGDYNEQFF
TRBD1 TRBJ1-1 . TRBV4-3 TGCGCCAGCAGCCCAGGGGGGGACACTGAAGCTTTCTTT CASSPGGDTEAFF
TRBD1 TRBJ1-2 . TRBV5-4 TGTGCCAGCAGCTTAAAGGGGAGACAGGGAGGGGAGGGCTACACCTTC CASSLKGRQGGEGYTF
. TRBJ2-3 once TRBV3-1/TRBV3-2 TGTGCCAGCAGCCAAGATCCGGGAGTACGAACAGATACGCAGTATTTT CASSQDPGVRTDTQYF
. TRBJ2-1 . TRBV28 TGTGCCAGCAGTGAGACCAGGGGGGTCGCCTACAATGAGCAGTTCTTC CASSETRGVAYNEQFF
. TRBJ2-1 . TRBV14 TGTGCCAGCAGCCAAGCTGGTGAGCAGTTCTTC CASSQAGEQFF
TRBD1 TRBJ1-1 . TRBV18 TGTGCCAGCTCACCGGGACAGTCAGGCACTGAAGCTTTCTTT CASSPGQSGTEAFF
. TRBJ1-4 . TRBV5-5 TGTGCCAGCAGCCCCGGGGGGGAAGAAAAACTGTTTTTT CASSPGGEEKLFF
TRBD1 TRBJ2-5 . TRBV7-9 TGTGCCAGCAGTCCTCGGACAGGGGGAGAGACCCAGTACTTC CASSPRTGGETQYF
. TRBJ1-2 . TRBV15 TGTGCCACCAGCCAGGACCGACATTTCTATGGCTACACCTTC CATSQDRHFYGYTF
TRBD1 TRBJ1-2 . TRBV5-1 TGCGCCAGCAGCTTGGCCGGACAGGGAACGGGGAGCTATGGCTACACCTTC CASSLAGQGTGSYGYTF
. TRBJ2-3 . TRBV5-6 TGTGCCAGCAGCTTACCAGGAAACACAGATACGCAGTATTTT CASSLPGNTDTQYF